The rows below give T cell receptor beta chains drawn from one sample of a study of a mutant IDH1 vaccine in newly diagnosed glioma. Data came from immunoSEQ multiplex PCR; TCRdb stores just in-frame clones and leaves some out. The table lists about 68,000 clones, approximately 79% of them singletons. The sequences come from PBMCs, collected from a glioma patient treated with radiotherapy, temozolomide or both. The receptor source for this set is a man over 45 with glioma. The CDR3 runs from the conserved cysteine through the conserved F or W. The order of the fields is V gene, J gene, CDR3 protein.

TRBV6-5	TRBJ1-2	CASRYPGTGRGGYTF
TRBV19	TRBJ1-5	CASTTGRVNQPQHF
TRBV6-5	TRBJ1-2	CASSQGDHGYTF
TRBV27	-	CASSTPGQGYEQYF
TRBV15	TRBJ2-7	CATSRDPGGEQYF
TRBV5-6	TRBJ2-6	CASRFSGANVLTF
TRBV20-1	TRBJ2-5	CSGLSKETQYF
TRBV28	TRBJ1-5	CAIGASNQPQHF
TRBV5-1	TRBJ2-7	CASSFLSGGTYEQYF
TRBV5-1	TRBJ1-1	CASSLEGHTEAFF
TRBV5-1	TRBJ2-7	CASSLGGDLAGKQYF
TRBV14	TRBJ2-5	CASSRLSGDETQYF
TRBV21-1	TRBJ1-1	CASSKAPATRQAPNTEAFF
TRBV5-6	TRBJ2-5	CASSRDYGETQYF
TRBV5-6	TRBJ1-2	CASSLNDGYTF